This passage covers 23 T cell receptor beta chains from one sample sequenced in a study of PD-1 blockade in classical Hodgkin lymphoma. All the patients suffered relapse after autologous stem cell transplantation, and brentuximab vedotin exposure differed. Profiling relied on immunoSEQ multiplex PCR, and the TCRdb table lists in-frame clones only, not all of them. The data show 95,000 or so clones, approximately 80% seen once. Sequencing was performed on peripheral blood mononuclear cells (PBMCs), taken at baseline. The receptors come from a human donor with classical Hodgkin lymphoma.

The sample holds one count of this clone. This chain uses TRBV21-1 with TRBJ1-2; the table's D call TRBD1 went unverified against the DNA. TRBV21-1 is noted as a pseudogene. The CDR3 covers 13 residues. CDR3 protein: CASSNTVIYGYTF. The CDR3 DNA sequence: TGTGCCAGCAGCAACACAGTTATCTATGGCTACACCTTC.

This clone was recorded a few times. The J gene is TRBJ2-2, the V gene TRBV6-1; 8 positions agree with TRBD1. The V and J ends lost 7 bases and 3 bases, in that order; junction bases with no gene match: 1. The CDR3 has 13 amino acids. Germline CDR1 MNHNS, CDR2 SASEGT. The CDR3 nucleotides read TGTGCCAGCACAGGGGGCGACACCGGGGAGCTGTTTTTT. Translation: CASTGGDTGELFF.

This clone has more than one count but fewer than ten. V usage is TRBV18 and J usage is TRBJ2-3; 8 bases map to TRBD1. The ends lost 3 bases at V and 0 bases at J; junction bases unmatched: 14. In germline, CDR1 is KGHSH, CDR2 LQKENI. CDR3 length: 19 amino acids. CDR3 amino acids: CASSPRLLQGAGSTDTQYF. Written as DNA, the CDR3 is TGTGCCAGCTCACCTCGACTTCTCCAGGGGGCAGGGAGCACAGATACGCAGTATTTT.

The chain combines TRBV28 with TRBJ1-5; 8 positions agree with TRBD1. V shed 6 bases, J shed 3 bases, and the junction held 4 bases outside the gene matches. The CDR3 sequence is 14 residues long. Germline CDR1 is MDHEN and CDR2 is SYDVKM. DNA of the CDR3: TGTGCCAGCAGGAACAGGGGGGACAATCAGCCCCAGCATTTT. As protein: CASRNRGDNQPQHF.

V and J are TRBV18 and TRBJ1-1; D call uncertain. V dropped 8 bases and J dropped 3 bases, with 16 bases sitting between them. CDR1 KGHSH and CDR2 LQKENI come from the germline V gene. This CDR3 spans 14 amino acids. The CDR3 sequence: CASTTSPPDTEAFF. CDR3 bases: TGTGCCAGCACAACCTCCCCGCCGGACACTGAAGCTTTCTTT.

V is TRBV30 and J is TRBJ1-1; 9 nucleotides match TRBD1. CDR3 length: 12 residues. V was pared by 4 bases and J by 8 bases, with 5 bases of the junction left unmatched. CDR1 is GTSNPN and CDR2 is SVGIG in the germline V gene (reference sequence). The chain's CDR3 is CAWNTGGPEAFF. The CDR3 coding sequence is TGTGCCTGGAACACAGGGGGCCCCGAAGCTTTCTTT.

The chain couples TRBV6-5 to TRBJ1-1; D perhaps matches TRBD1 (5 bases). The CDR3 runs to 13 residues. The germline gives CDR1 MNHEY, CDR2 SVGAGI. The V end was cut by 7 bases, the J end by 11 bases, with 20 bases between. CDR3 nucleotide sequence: TGTGCCAGCACGTTAAAAGGGGCAGCGGAGGCTTTCTTT. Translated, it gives CASTLKGAAEAFF.

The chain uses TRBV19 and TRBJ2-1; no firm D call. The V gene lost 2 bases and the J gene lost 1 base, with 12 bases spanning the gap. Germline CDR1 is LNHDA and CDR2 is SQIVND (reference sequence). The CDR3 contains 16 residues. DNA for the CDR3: TGTGCCAGTAGTATACTTATCGCTTCTTCCTACAATGAGCAGTTCTTC. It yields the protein CASSILIASSYNEQFF.

The CDR3 nucleotides are TGTGCCACCAAGACAGGGGGCTGGGACACTGAAGCTTTCTTT. Translating it yields CATKTGGWDTEAFF. The chain couples TRBV7-2 to TRBJ1-1, with TRBD1 matching 10 bases. The CDR3 consists of 14 residues. J was trimmed by 3 bases and V by 10 bases; bases with no gene match: 8. CDR1 is SGHTA and CDR2 is FQGNSA in the germline V gene.

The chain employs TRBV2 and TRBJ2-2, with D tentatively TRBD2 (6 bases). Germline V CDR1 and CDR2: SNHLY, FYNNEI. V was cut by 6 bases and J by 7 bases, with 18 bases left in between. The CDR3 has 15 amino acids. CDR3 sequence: CASRATNAGFGELFF. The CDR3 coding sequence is TGTGCCAGCAGGGCAACCAATGCGGGGTTCGGGGAGCTGTTTTTT.

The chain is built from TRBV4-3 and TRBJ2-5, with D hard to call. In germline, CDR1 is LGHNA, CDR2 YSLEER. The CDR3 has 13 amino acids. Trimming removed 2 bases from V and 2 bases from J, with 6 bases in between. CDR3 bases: TGCGCCAGCAGCCAATCCATTCAAGAGACCCAGTACTTC. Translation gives CASSQSIQETQYF.

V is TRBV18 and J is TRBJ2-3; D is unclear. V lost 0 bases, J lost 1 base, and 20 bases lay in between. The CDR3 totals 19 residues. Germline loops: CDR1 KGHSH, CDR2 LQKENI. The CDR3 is CASSPPPSQDETGTDTQYF. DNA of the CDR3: TGTGCCAGCTCACCACCCCCTTCCCAGGACGAGACCGGCACAGATACGCAGTATTTT.

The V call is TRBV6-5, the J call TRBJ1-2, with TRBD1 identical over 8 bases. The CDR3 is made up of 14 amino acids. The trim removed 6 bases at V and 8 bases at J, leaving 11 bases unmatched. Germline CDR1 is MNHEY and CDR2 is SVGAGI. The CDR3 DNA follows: TGTGCCAGCAGAAGACAGGGGTCCCCGCGGGGCTACACCTTC. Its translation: CASRRQGSPRGYTF.

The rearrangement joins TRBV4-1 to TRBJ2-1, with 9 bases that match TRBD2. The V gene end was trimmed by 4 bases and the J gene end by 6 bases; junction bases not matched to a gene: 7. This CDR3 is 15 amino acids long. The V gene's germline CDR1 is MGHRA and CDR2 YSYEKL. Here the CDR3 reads CASSLLGLAINEQFF. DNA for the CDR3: TGCGCCAGCAGCCTTTTAGGACTAGCGATCAATGAGCAGTTCTTC.

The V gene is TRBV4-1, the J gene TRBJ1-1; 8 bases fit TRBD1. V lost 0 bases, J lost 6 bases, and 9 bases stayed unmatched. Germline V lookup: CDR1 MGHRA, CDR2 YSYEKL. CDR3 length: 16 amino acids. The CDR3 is CASSQDQSQGASEAFF. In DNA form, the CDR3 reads TGCGCCAGCAGCCAAGATCAGAGTCAGGGGGCATCTGAAGCTTTCTTT.

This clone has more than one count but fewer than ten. CDR3 sequence: CASSVFDRVSYNSPLHF. As DNA, the CDR3 is TGTGCCAGCAGCGTATTCGACAGGGTGTCCTATAATTCACCCCTCCACTTT. The chain combines TRBV9 with TRBJ1-6, with 7 bases identical to TRBD1. The CDR3 totals 17 residues. Germline V gene data show CDR1 as SGDLS and CDR2 as YYNGEE. With 1 base clipped from V and 1 base from J, the junction kept 5 bases outside the gene matches. Looking up the rest from reference TRBV9 and TRBJ1-6 gives the full variable domain: DSGVTQTPKHLITATGQRVTLRCSPRSGDLSVYWYQQSLDQGLQFLIQYYNGEERAKGNILERFSAQQFPDLHSELNLSSLELGDSALYFCASSVFDRVSYNSPLHFGNGTRLTVT.

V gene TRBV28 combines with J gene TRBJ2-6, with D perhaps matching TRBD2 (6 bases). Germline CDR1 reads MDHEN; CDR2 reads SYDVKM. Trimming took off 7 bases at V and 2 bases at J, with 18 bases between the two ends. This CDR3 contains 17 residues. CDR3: CASTPGGVIAGANVLTF. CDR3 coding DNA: TGTGCCAGCACCCCAGGAGGGGTTATAGCTGGGGCCAACGTCCTGACTTTC.

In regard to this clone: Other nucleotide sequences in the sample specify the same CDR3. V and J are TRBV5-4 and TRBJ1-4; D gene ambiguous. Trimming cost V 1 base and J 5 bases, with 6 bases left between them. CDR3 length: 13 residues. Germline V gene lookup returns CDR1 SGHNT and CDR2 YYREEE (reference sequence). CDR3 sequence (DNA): TGTGCCAGCAGCTTGCGGGTCAATGAAAAACTGTTTTTT. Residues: CASSLRVNEKLFF.

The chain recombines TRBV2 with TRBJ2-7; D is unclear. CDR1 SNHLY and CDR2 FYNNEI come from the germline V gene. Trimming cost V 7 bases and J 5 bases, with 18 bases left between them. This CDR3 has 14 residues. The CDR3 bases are TGTGCCAGCAAGCCTCAAGGCACGGGCCACGAGCAGTACTTC. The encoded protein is CASKPQGTGHEQYF.

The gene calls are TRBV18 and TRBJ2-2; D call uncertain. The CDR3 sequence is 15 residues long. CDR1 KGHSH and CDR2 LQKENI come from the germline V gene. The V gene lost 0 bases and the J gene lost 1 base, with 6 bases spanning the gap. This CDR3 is CASSPPSGNTGELFF. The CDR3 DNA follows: TGTGCCAGCTCACCACCGTCGGGGAACACCGGGGAGCTGTTTTTT.

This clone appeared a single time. CDR3 bases: TGTGCCAGCAGCTCGGGACTTAACAATGAGCAGTTCTTC. This gives the protein CASSSGLNNEQFF. The chain couples TRBV7-9 to TRBJ2-1, with a possible D match to TRBD2 (6 bases). The V gene's germline CDR1 is SEHNR and CDR2 FQNEAQ (reference sequence). The length of the CDR3 is 13 residues. Trimming removed 4 bases from V and 5 bases from J, with 9 bases in between.

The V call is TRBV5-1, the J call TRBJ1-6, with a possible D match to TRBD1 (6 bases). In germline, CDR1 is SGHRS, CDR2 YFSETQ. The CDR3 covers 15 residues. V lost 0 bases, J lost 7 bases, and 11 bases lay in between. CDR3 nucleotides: TGCGCCAGCAGCTTGGGGATTCAGGGGAATTCACCCCTCCACTTT. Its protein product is CASSLGIQGNSPLHF.

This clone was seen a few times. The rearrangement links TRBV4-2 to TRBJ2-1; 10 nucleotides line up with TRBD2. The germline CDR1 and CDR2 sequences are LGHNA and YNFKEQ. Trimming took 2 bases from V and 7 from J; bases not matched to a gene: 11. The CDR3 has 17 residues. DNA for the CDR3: TGTGCCAGCAGCCAAAATTCAGCGGGAGGGCCGGGGAATGAGCAGTTCTTC. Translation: CASSQNSAGGPGNEQFF.